This TCR beta chain came from a study of molecular identifiers for immune sequencing clone quantification. This clonotype was detected many times. TCRdb reanalysed the PCR reads using MiXCR and keeps one entry per CDR3 protein. The data show 37,000 or so distinct CDR3 sequences, 18% seen once. The CDR3 is made up of 14 amino acids. V trimming: 2 bases; J trimming: 2 bases; junction bases outside the gene matches: 2. Germline V gene lookup returns CDR1 SGDLS and CDR2 YYNGEE. The source of this sequence is a human donor in good health. Some libraries in this study had Jurkat cell RNA spiked in. The specimen sequenced was naive CD8+ T cells from blood, with Jurkat cell RNA spiked in. Subset indicated: FACS-sorted CD8+CD4-CCR7+CD45RA+ naive T cells. The chain uses TRBV9 and TRBJ2-5; 8 bases match TRBD1. The CDR3 reads CASSVTGGQETQYF. The CDR3, as DNA: TGTGCCAGCAGCGTTACAGGGGGACAAGAGACCCAGTACTTC.